This passage covers 20 T cell receptor beta chains from one sample sequenced in a study of blood T cell repertoires in COVID-19. Some clones are missing from TCRdb's copy, which holds only in-frame ones; the method was immunoSEQ multiplex PCR. The sample yields about 400,000 clones, approximately 90% seen once. Sample: peripheral blood. The receptors come from a woman aged 25 to 39 with acute or convalescent COVID-19.

The V call is TRBV12-3 or TRBV12-4, the J call TRBJ2-3; 7 positions match TRBD2. There are 13 residues in the CDR3. Trimming cost V 7 bases and J 3 bases; bases outside gene matches: 4. The CDR3 here is CASTSGGTDTQYF. The CDR3 region has the DNA TGTGCCAGCACCTCCGGGGGGACAGATACGCAGTATTTT.

The chain has TRBV3-1 (or the pseudogene TRBV3-2) and TRBJ1-5, with D possibly being TRBD1 (6 bases). V was pared by 3 bases and J by 3 bases, with 9 bases between. There are 14 residues in the CDR3. Germline CDR1 reads LGHDT; CDR2 reads YNNKEL (reference sequence). The CDR3, as DNA: TGTGCCAGCAGCCATAGGACAGACAATCAGCCCCAGCATTTT. Amino acid sequence: CASSHRTDNQPQHF.

The chain carries TRBV28 and TRBJ2-7; 12 positions match TRBD1. Germline-derived CDR1 and CDR2 are MDHEN and SYDVKM. CDR3 length: 15 amino acids. V lost 2 bases, J lost 6 bases, and 5 bases stayed unmatched. CDR3 protein: CASSLRDRGRAEQYF. The CDR3 DNA reads as TGTGCCAGCAGTTTACGGGACAGGGGGCGGGCCGAGCAGTACTTC.

This clone was seen a handful of times. The chain is built from TRBV5-4 and TRBJ1-1; a possible D gene is TRBD1 (5 bases). Germline-derived CDR1 and CDR2 are SGHNT and YYREEE (reference sequence). Trimming shortened V by 0 bases and J by 6 bases, and 12 bases separated the two germline ends. The CDR3 consists of 14 residues. CDR3 nucleotide sequence: TGTGCCAGCAGCTTGGCCGGGGGGGAAGCTGAAGCTTTCTTT. It translates to CASSLAGGEAEAFF.

The rearrangement joins TRBV7-8 to TRBJ2-5; D possibly corresponds to TRBD2 (5 bases). This CDR3 has 15 residues. V gave up 0 bases and J gave up 5 bases, with 13 bases separating them. Per the germline V gene, CDR1 is SGHVS and CDR2 is FQNEAQ. The CDR3 loop reads CASSLAGIRRETQYF. The CDR3 DNA is TGTGCCAGCAGCTTAGCCGGGATCCGGAGGGAGACCCAGTACTTC. The complete variable domain, with remaining parts taken from reference TRBV7-8 and TRBJ2-5, reads GAGVSQSPRYKVAKRGQDVALRCDPISGHVSLFWYQQALGQGPEFLTYFQNEAQLDKSGLPSDRFFAERPEGSVSTLKIQRTQQEDSAVYLCASSLAGIRRETQYFGPGTRLLVL.

The V call is TRBV10-3, the J call TRBJ1-1; 9 nucleotides align to TRBD1. The CDR3 length is 17 residues. J was trimmed by 0 bases and V by 3 bases; bases with no gene match: 8. Looked up from germline, CDR1 is ENHRY and CDR2 is SYGVKD. CDR3 DNA: TGTGCCATCAGTGACCCGCATGGACAGGGGATGAACACTGAAGCTTTCTTT. Protein: CAISDPHGQGMNTEAFF.

The rearrangement joins TRBV30 to TRBJ1-6; D unclear. Trimming stripped 2 bases from V and 7 bases from J, with 12 bases between. The germline gives CDR1 GTSNPN, CDR2 SVGIG (reference sequence). The CDR3 contains 14 residues. CDR3 sequence: CAWSSLRGNSPLHF. CDR3 in DNA: TGTGCCTGGAGTAGCCTCCGGGGAAATTCACCCCTCCACTTT. Variable domain in full (rest from reference TRBV30 and TRBJ1-6): SQTIHQWPATLVQPVGSPLSLECTVEGTSNPNLYWYRQAAGRGLQLLFYSVGIGQISSEVPQNLSASRPQDRQFILSSKKLLLSDSGFYLCAWSSLRGNSPLHFGNGTRLTVT.

The V gene is TRBV5-1, the J gene TRBJ2-3, with a possible D match to TRBD2 (5 bases). V was pared by 3 bases and J by 2 bases, with 13 bases between. This CDR3 has 15 residues. Germline loops: CDR1 SGHRS, CDR2 YFSETQ. The CDR3 is CASSSTGVNTDTQYF. CDR3 nucleotide sequence: TGCGCCAGCAGCTCAACCGGGGTGAACACAGATACGCAGTATTTT.

The rearrangement joins TRBV20-1 to TRBJ1-2; 9 nucleotides agree with TRBD1. Germline assignment: CDR1 DFQATT and CDR2 SNEGSKA (reference sequence). The CDR3 is 11 residues long. DNA for the CDR3: TGCAGCGCAGGACAGGGGCTTGGCTACACCTTC. Translated, it gives CSAGQGLGYTF.

The sample holds one count of this clone. CDR3 nucleotide sequence: TGTGCCAGCAGTTCTAATTACGAGCAGTACTTC. Its translation: CASSSNYEQYF. The V call is TRBV6-5, the J call TRBJ2-7; D unclear. Trimming shortened V by 4 bases and J by 4 bases, and 5 bases separated the two germline ends. The CDR3 totals 11 residues. Germline CDR1 reads MNHEY; CDR2 reads SVGAGI.

This chain links TRBV28 with TRBJ1-6; 8 bases are a match to TRBD1. This CDR3 is 15 amino acids long. With 2 bases clipped from V and 8 bases from J, the junction kept 5 bases outside the gene matches. Germline V gene lookup returns CDR1 MDHEN and CDR2 SYDVKM. Written as DNA, the CDR3 is TGTGCCAGCAGTTTACTAGTGGACAGGGATTCACCCCTCCACTTT. Its protein is CASSLLVDRDSPLHF.

This clone was seen a handful of times. The gene calls are TRBV7-9 and TRBJ2-1, with D tentatively TRBD2 (6 bases). Trimming pared 6 bases from V and 9 bases from J, leaving 12 bases between. The CDR3 is 12 amino acids. Germline V gives CDR1 SEHNR, CDR2 FQNEAQ (reference sequence). The CDR3 DNA reads as TGTGCCAGCAGGAGCACCGGGGGTGAGCAGTTCTTC. Encoded protein: CASRSTGGEQFF.

The chain has TRBV20-1 and TRBJ2-3, with a tentative D call TRBD2 (6 bases). The CDR3 has 15 residues. In germline, CDR1 is DFQATT, CDR2 SNEGSKA (reference sequence). Trimming removed 3 bases from V and 1 base from J, with 14 bases in between. The CDR3 region is CSASVDKRGTDTQYF. The CDR3 DNA follows: TGCAGTGCTAGTGTGGATAAGCGGGGCACAGATACGCAGTATTTT.

The chain joins TRBV5-1 to TRBJ1-1; D call uncertain. The CDR3 extends over 13 amino acids. CDR1 and CDR2 (germline): SGHRS, YFSETQ. Trimming removed 4 bases from V and 1 base from J, with 8 bases in between. The chain's CDR3 is CASSPTTNTEAFF. Here the CDR3 DNA reads TGCGCCAGCAGCCCCACAACGAACACTGAAGCTTTCTTT.

The chain uses TRBV28 and TRBJ2-7; tentatively, D is TRBD1 (6 bases). This CDR3 spans 15 amino acids. Germline V CDR1 and CDR2: MDHEN, SYDVKM. V shed 5 bases and J shed 6 bases, with 20 bases lying between them. CDR3 protein: CASSRSRGPDPEQYF. In DNA, the CDR3 is TGTGCCAGCAGTCGCTCCAGGGGTCCTGACCCCGAGCAGTACTTC.

The chain is built from TRBV5-1 and TRBJ2-7, with 8 positions matching TRBD2. The V and J ends lost 4 bases and 6 bases, in that order; junction bases with no gene match: 6. Germline V lookup: CDR1 SGHRS, CDR2 YFSETQ. This CDR3 is 13 amino acids long. The DNA for the CDR3 is TGCGCCAGCAGCCACGGACTAGCAGGCGAGCAGTACTTC. Amino acid sequence: CASSHGLAGEQYF.

The V and J genes are TRBV4-2 and TRBJ2-5, with D maybe TRBD2 (7 bases). Per germline, CDR1 LGHNA and CDR2 YNFKEQ. The CDR3 contains 15 residues. V gave up 1 base and J gave up 5 bases, with 14 bases separating them. The CDR3 DNA follows: TGTGCCAGCAGCCAAGCCGGGGGGCCGGGTGAGACCCAGTACTTC. This encodes CASSQAGGPGETQYF.

V is TRBV6-4 and J is TRBJ1-5, with 8 bases that match TRBD1. CDR3 size: 14 residues. The J segment lost 3 bases and the V segment lost 6 bases, leaving 4 bases of the junction unmatched. Germline V gives CDR1 MRHNA, CDR2 SNTAGT. The CDR3 protein is CASRDRGINQPQHF. The CDR3 bases are TGTGCCAGCAGAGACAGGGGAATCAATCAGCCCCAGCATTTT.

The chain combines TRBV5-1 with TRBJ2-3; the match to TRBD1 covers 7 bases. Per germline, CDR1 SGHRS and CDR2 YFSETQ. V shed 4 bases and J 3 bases; nucleotides not matched to a gene: 5. This CDR3 region has 14 residues. CDR3 sequence: CASSLGGVTDTQYF. For the CDR3, the DNA is TGCGCCAGCAGCCTAGGGGGCGTGACAGATACGCAGTATTTT.

This chain links TRBV5-4 with TRBJ1-1; D ambiguous. Trimming cost V 2 bases and J 5 bases, with 7 bases left between them. Germline values: CDR1 SGHNT, CDR2 YYREEE (reference sequence). CDR3 size: 12 residues. CDR3 sequence reads: CASSFPGTEAFF. Here the CDR3 DNA reads TGTGCCAGCAGCTTTCCGGGGACTGAAGCTTTCTTT. Together with reference TRBV5-4 and TRBJ1-1, the CDR3 gives the full variable domain: ETGVTQSPTHLIKTRGQQVTLRCSSQSGHNTVSWYQQALGQGPQFIFQYYREEENGRGNFPPRFSGLQFPNYSSELNVNALELDDSALYLCASSFPGTEAFFGQGTRLTVV.